This section outlines one T cell receptor (beta chain) sequence together with its context. Its antigen remains undetermined. CDR1 and CDR2 are read off the germline V gene as KGHDR and SFDVKD. Inclusive of the bounding cysteine and phenylalanine, the CDR3 is 14 residues long. The coding DNA is unavailable. This sample was included in a study of CXCR3-negative and CXCR3-positive naive CD8 T cells (dated by TCRdb to the late 2010s). At the level of the whole study: In total, some 140 million TRB reads were obtained, or roughly 1.5 +/- 0.3 million reads per library. Diversity and physicochemical repertoire analyses covered around 10 donors pooled from two independent experiments. TRBV-TRBJ cluster analysis included naive subsets from 5 or 6 donors and memory cells from 3 donors. Beyond this particular receptor, the publication reports: Compared with CXCR3-negative naive cells, CXCR3-positive naive cells had TRB CDR3s with higher hydrophobicity (lower Kidera factor 4), lower energy, and higher strength and volume indices. Surface CD5, linked to self-reactivity in mice, was comparable between naive subsets; TCR interaction strength was therefore also inferred from TRB CDR3 physicochemical properties. TRBV-TRBJ usage was similar between naive CXCR3-negative and CXCR3-positive cells from the same donor, while memory cells showed distinct patterns. Freshly isolated PBMCs were used for most assays because CXCR3 expression partially decreased after cryopreservation. Comparably high repertoire diversity was found in both naive subsets, whereas much lower repertoire diversity was found in memory CD8+ T cells.

For every CD8+ T cell subset, 300,000 cells were flow-sorted straight into RLT lysis buffer, and each subset was sorted in triplicate. To keep memory contaminants out, a stringent definition of naive CD8+ T cells was applied: CD45RO-CCR7+CD27+CD95-. Using standard density gradient centrifugation, peripheral blood mononuclear cells were isolated from buffy coats. A FACSAria III was used to flow-sort naive CD8+ T cells into CXCR3-negative and CXCR3-positive populations. Total RNA was extracted from sorted cells using an RNeasy Mini Kit. The sequencing machine was a NextSeq 550. The Human TCR Profiling Kit (MiLaboratory) was used to prepare UMI-labeled 5' RACE TRB cDNA libraries. The full amount of extracted RNA was used for cDNA synthesis, and the full amount of resulting cDNA was used for PCR amplification. The libraries were made side by side, with each library going through the same number of PCR cycles. The study's processing was this. With a requirement of at least two reads per UMI, MIGEC and MiXCR extracted about 50,000 +/- 10,000 unique UMI-labeled TRB cDNA molecules per library. On average, each library contained approximately 40,000 +/- 10,000 functional in-frame TRB CDR3 nucleotide clonotypes without stop codons. After downsampling to 5000 UMI-labeled TRB molecules per sample, diversity metrics, including normalized Shannon-Wiener and Chao1, were computed in VDJtools. VDJtools was used to calculate clonotype-size-weighted physicochemical properties of the central five CDR3 residues, namely interaction energy, strength, volume and Kidera factor 4. After TCRdb reprocessed the reads, each CDR3 protein sequence was kept as one row, without DNA. TCRdb's processing, not the authors' own work, is the source of the V and J calls. This sample's listing comprises over 100,000 distinct CDR3 sequences. Over 0.35% of the sample goes to the ten largest clones.

The sequenced material came from naive CXCR3+ CD8+ T cells from blood. Interpreted using the paper, the cell subset or site label stands for: CD45RO-CCR7+CD27+CD95- naive CD8+ T cells expressing CXCR3 (TNR3+). The TCR comes from a human donor in good health. Some clones in this sample may be carry-over from other donors' samples. The chain uses TRBV24-1 and TRBJ1-1; TCRdb selects TRBD1, and the lack of DNA leaves this call unchecked. This receptor has the CDR3 CATSDGQQRGGAFF.